The 7 T cell receptor beta chains presented below share a single source sample, sequenced in a study of blood T cell repertoires in COVID-19 (dated by TCRdb to the early 2020s). The library was built by means of the immunoSEQ multiplex PCR assay. This immuneACCESS table, as held by TCRdb, lists in-frame sequences with V and J called but not all clones. Of the missing ones, under half trace to an unresolved V gene in checked studies; the others have no known cause. For this sample the table gives around 110,000 clones, of which 90% were detected only once. Approximately 1.7% of the sample belongs to the ten largest clones. The sequenced material came from peripheral blood. The origin of the receptors is a human donor with active COVID-19. The donor label of this sample is uncertain.

The chain recombines TRBV27 with TRBJ2-1, with 10 bases that match TRBD2. The CDR3 covers 16 residues. V shed 1 base and J 3 bases; nucleotides not matched to a gene: 3. Germline V gene sequence: CDR1 MNHEY, CDR2 SMNVEV (reference sequence). The CDR3 here is CASSLYSGGIYNEQFF. CDR3 nucleotides: TGTGCCAGCAGTTTATATAGCGGGGGGATCTACAATGAGCAGTTCTTC.

This clone appeared a single time. The identical CDR3 is also encoded by other nucleotide sequences in the sample. As DNA, the CDR3 is TGCGCCAGCAGCTTAGGCCAGGGGTCCTACAATGAGCAGTTCTTC. Encoded protein: CASSLGQGSYNEQFF. The chain recombines TRBV5-1 with TRBJ2-1; weak D call: TRBD1 (6 bases). V lost 2 bases, J lost 1 base, and 10 bases lay in between. From germline, CDR1 is SGHRS and CDR2 YFSETQ. The CDR3 covers 15 residues.

CDR3: CASSIAPGGEKLFF. For the CDR3, the DNA is TGTGCCAGTAGTATAGCCCCGGGAGGGGAAAAACTGTTTTTT. V usage is TRBV19 and J usage is TRBJ1-4; no firm D call. Germline assignment: CDR1 LNHDA and CDR2 SQIVND (reference sequence). V gave up 1 base and J gave up 8 bases, with 11 bases separating them. The CDR3 has 14 residues.

V gene TRBV7-9 combines with J gene TRBJ1-1; tentative D call: TRBD1 (6 bases). There are 18 residues in the CDR3. The germline gives CDR1 SEHNR, CDR2 FQNEAQ (reference sequence). Deletions cut 5 bases from V and 1 base from J, with 23 bases between. The CDR3, as DNA: TGTGCCAGCAGCAAGTCCCGCAGGGGATTTAATCCGAACACTGAAGCTTTCTTT. This gives the protein CASSKSRRGFNPNTEAFF.

This clone appeared once. The J gene is TRBJ2-7, the V gene TRBV2; D call uncertain. There are 12 residues in the CDR3. Germline CDR1 and CDR2: SNHLY and FYNNEI. Trimming shortened V by 7 bases and J by 4 bases, and 11 bases separated the two germline ends. The chain's CDR3 is CASTSSPYEQYF. The CDR3 DNA reads TGTGCCAGCACATCCAGTCCTTACGAGCAGTACTTC.

This clone was counted a single time. The chain combines TRBV10-3 with TRBJ1-1; D is unclear. Germline values: CDR1 ENHRY, CDR2 SYGVKD. This CDR3 has 13 residues. Trimming stripped 6 bases from V and 7 bases from J, with 15 bases between. The chain's CDR3 is CAISRRVEGEAFF. CDR3 DNA: TGTGCCATCAGCCGCCGGGTGGAGGGTGAAGCTTTCTTT.

V is TRBV6-2 or TRBV6-3 and J is TRBJ1-5, with 9 bases that match TRBD1. CDR3 length: 19 amino acids. Losses at the gene ends were 0 bases for V and 0 bases for J; bases not matched to a gene: 9. Germline V lookup: CDR1 MNHEY, CDR2 SVGEGT. The DNA of the CDR3 is TGTGCCAGCAGTTACTCCGCGAAACAGGGGGCGCGTAGCAATCAGCCCCAGCATTTT. This gives the protein CASSYSAKQGARSNQPQHF.